This paragraph reports one T cell receptor beta chain. The data were taken from a study of shared T cell receptors in the human thymus. This CDR3 has 16 amino acids. Trimming cost V 3 bases and J 11 bases, with 24 bases left between them. Germline-derived CDR1 and CDR2 are MNHNS and SASEGT. Only in-frame clones appear in the TCRdb table, and some are missing; sequencing was by immunoSEQ multiplex PCR. The sample yields hundreds of thousands of clones, roughly 90% seen once. The same specimen was also included in a second study, on human thymus T cells. That source reports: Donors consisted of healthy Finnish infants (having corrective surgery for congenital heart defects). Corrective heart surgery yielded resections, and these provided the thymus tissue. Thymic and blood repertoires appeared to show biased V and J gene usage. Related studies noted strongly shared thymic repertoires across unrelated people.

Sequenced input: thymocytes. The V gene is TRBV6-1, the J gene TRBJ2-3, with D possibly TRBD2 on 6 matching bases. The clonotype was recovered from a boy under three years old with a congenital heart defect. The CDR3 DNA reads TGTGCCAGCAGTGAGACACTAGCAGAGGGAGCCCCTTGGCAGTATTTT. Protein: CASSETLAEGAPWQYF.